Sequencing of this T cell receptor (beta chain) was carried out in a study of technical replicates of blood from several donors. Sequenced by immunoSEQ multiplex PCR; TCRdb stores in-frame clones only, minus some. The repertoire consists of about 88,000 clones, with 80% to 95% occurring once and the leading ten covering 0.2% to 0.3%. The source of this sequence is a human donor in good health. The sample was T cells isolated from PBMCs.

CDR3 in DNA: TGTGCCAGCAGCTTGGGCCCGCTGAACAATGAGCAGTTCTTC. Protein: CASSLGPLNNEQFF. This chain joins TRBV13 and TRBJ2-1; no clear D gene. The length of the CDR3 is 14 residues. Deletions cut 3 bases from V and 5 bases from J, with 11 bases between. CDR1 PRHDT and CDR2 FYEKMQ come from the germline V gene (reference sequence).